The 6 T cell receptor beta chains presented below share a single source sample, sequenced in a study of cytomegalovirus exposure and HLA in healthy donors. With 60 Vbeta and 13 Jbeta primers, the PCR was carried out. TCRdb's copy holds only in-frame clones and misses some; the assay was immunoSEQ multiplex PCR. This table has roughly 130,000 clones, around 77% appearing once. Material for sequencing was PBMCs. These receptors came from a woman in her 50s in good health and CMV-seronegative.

The chain is built from TRBV18 and TRBJ1-1; the match to TRBD1 covers 7 bases. The V gene end was trimmed by 1 base and the J gene end by 4 bases; junction bases not matched to a gene: 3. The CDR3 runs to 14 residues. The germline V gene encodes CDR1 KGHSH and CDR2 LQKENI. Written as DNA, the CDR3 is TGTGCCAGCTCACCACTACAGGGGACCACTGAAGCTTTCTTT. Translated, it gives CASSPLQGTTEAFF.

This chain connects TRBV6-5 to TRBJ1-6, with D perhaps matching TRBD1 (5 bases). Germline CDR1 and CDR2: MNHEY and SVGAGI. With 6 bases removed from V and 8 bases from J, the gap between germline ends came to 17 bases. The CDR3 runs to 15 residues. CDR3 in amino acids: CASSPFVGLDSPLHF. As DNA, the CDR3 is TGTGCCAGCAGCCCCTTTGTGGGGCTTGATTCACCCCTCCACTTT.

This clone has just a few counts. The chain employs TRBV19 and TRBJ2-6; possible D gene TRBD2, 6 bases. Per the germline V gene, CDR1 is LNHDA and CDR2 is SQIVND (reference sequence). The germline V and J ends were trimmed by 1 base and 2 bases, with 9 bases remaining between them. This CDR3 region has 16 residues. CDR3 protein: CASSIAGTAGANVLTF. The CDR3 nucleotides read TGTGCCAGTAGTATAGCGGGGACTGCTGGGGCCAACGTCCTGACTTTC. Together with reference TRBV19 and TRBJ2-6, the CDR3 gives the full variable domain: DGGITQSPKYLFRKEGQNVTLSCEQNLNHDAMYWYRQDPGQGLRLIYYSQIVNDFQKGDIAEGYSVSREKKESFPLTVTSAQKNPTAFYLCASSIAGTAGANVLTFGAGSRLTVL.

V and J are TRBV7-9 and TRBJ1-2; D unresolved. The CDR3 has 14 amino acids. Trimming removed 4 bases from V and 4 bases from J, with 13 bases in between. CDR1 is SEHNR and CDR2 is FQNEAQ in the germline V gene (reference sequence). CDR3: CASSSNTLSYGYTF. As DNA, the CDR3 is TGTGCCAGCAGCTCAAACACCCTGTCCTATGGCTACACCTTC.

This chain links TRBV6-1 with TRBJ2-1; D may be TRBD1 (5 bases). Per germline, CDR1 MNHNS and CDR2 SASEGT. Trimming left V 6 bases short and J 9 bases short, with 15 bases between. The CDR3 is 13 amino acids. The CDR3 bases are TGTGCCAGCAGGACAGAGGTACGCGGTGAGCAGTTCTTC. Translating it yields CASRTEVRGEQFF.

The V and J genes are TRBV27 and TRBJ2-7, with TRBD2 matching over 12 bases. CDR3 length: 15 residues. J gave up 2 bases and V 4 bases, and 3 bases lay outside the gene matches. From germline, CDR1 is MNHEY and CDR2 SMNVEV (reference sequence). As DNA, the CDR3 is TGTGCCAGCAGTTCATGGACTAGCGGGACCTACGAGCAGTACTTC. The encoded protein is CASSSWTSGTYEQYF.